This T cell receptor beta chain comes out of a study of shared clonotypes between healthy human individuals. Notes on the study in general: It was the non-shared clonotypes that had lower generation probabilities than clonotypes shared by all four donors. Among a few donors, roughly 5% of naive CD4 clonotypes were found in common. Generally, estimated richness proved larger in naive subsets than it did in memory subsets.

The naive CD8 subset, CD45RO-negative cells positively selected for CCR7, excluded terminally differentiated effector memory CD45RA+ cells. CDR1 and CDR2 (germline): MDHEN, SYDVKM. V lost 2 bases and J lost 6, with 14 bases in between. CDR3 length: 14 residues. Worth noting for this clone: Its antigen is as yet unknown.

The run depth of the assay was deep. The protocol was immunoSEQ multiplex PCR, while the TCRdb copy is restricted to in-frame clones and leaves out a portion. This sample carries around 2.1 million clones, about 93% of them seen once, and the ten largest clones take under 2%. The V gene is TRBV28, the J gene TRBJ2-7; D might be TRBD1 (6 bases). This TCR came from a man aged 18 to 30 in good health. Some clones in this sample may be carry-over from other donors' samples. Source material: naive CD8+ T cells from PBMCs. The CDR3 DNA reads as TGTGCCAGCAGTTTAACTCTGGACAGCATCGAGCAGTACTTC. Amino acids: CASSLTLDSIEQYF. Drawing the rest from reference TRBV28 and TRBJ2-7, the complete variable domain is DVKVTQSSRYLVKRTGEKVFLECVQDMDHENMFWYRQDPGLGLRLIYFSYDVKMKEKGDIPEGYSVSREKKERFSLILESASTNQTSMYLCASSLTLDSIEQYFGPGTRLTVT.